These 10 T cell receptor beta chains came from one sample sequenced in a study of shared clonotypes between healthy human individuals. Clones were sequenced by immunoSEQ multiplex PCR, and TCRdb holds only the in-frame ones, with some missing. Of nearly 600,000 clones in the sample, just under 97% were seen once. In the naive CD8 group, cells lacked CD45RO and were positively selected for CCR7, so terminally differentiated effector memory CD45RA+ cells were left out. Sequenced sample: naive CD8+ T cells sorted from blood. The source is a woman in her thirties in good health.

The chain links TRBV28 to TRBJ1-1; 7 bases fit TRBD1. CDR3 length: 13 residues. The germline gives CDR1 MDHEN, CDR2 SYDVKM. The V segment lost 6 bases and the J segment 5 bases; nucleotides outside the gene matches: 6. The CDR3 spells CASRAGGGTEAFF. The DNA of the CDR3 is TGTGCCAGCAGAGCAGGGGGGGGGACTGAAGCTTTCTTT.

The chain joins TRBV13 to TRBJ1-2, with TRBD1 matching over 7 bases. The V segment lost 6 bases and the J segment 8 bases; nucleotides outside the gene matches: 15. From germline, CDR1 is PRHDT and CDR2 FYEKMQ (reference sequence). There are 15 residues in the CDR3. Here the CDR3 reads CASRYQGDLGYGYTF. As DNA, the CDR3 is TGTGCCAGCAGGTATCAGGGGGACTTAGGTTACGGCTACACCTTC.

The chain is built from TRBV28 and TRBJ2-7, with 9 bases that match TRBD1. The CDR3 is made up of 16 amino acids. The V gene's germline CDR1 is MDHEN and CDR2 SYDVKM. V trimming: 3 bases; J trimming: 2 bases; junction bases outside the gene matches: 8. The DNA of the CDR3 is TGTGCCAGCAGTTTCCGTAAGGGACAGGGAACCTACGAGCAGTACTTC. As protein: CASSFRKGQGTYEQYF.

The chain carries TRBV27 and TRBJ1-1; 10 bases agree with TRBD1. CDR1 is MNHEY and CDR2 is SMNVEV in the germline V gene (reference sequence). The CDR3 loop spans 13 amino acids. V was clipped by 2 bases and J by 6 bases; unmatched bases: 0. CDR3 in amino acids: CASSLDRGPEAFF. The CDR3, as DNA: TGTGCCAGCAGTTTAGACAGGGGGCCTGAAGCTTTCTTT.

This clone appeared a single time. The gene calls are TRBV27 and TRBJ2-5, with no clear D. The J call could be wrong; TRBJ2-7 is a better fit for the DNA end. The CDR3 consists of 13 residues. CDR1 and CDR2 (germline): MNHEY, SMNVEV (reference sequence). CDR3 coding DNA: TGTGCCAGCAGTTTATCAGGGTTCCACGAGCAGTACTTC. Protein sequence: CASSLSGFHEQYF.

Here the CDR3 reads CASSFQGHTGELFF. Here the CDR3 DNA reads TGTGCCAGCAGTTTCCAGGGTCACACCGGGGAGCTGTTTTTT. J is TRBJ2-2 and V is TRBV28; weak D call: TRBD1 (5 bases). The germline V gene has CDR1 MDHEN and CDR2 SYDVKM. V was shortened by 3 bases and J by 3 bases, with 8 bases between the two germline ends. The CDR3 loop spans 14 amino acids. Full variable domain (rest looked up from reference TRBV28 and TRBJ2-2): DVKVTQSSRYLVKRTGEKVFLECVQDMDHENMFWYRQDPGLGLRLIYFSYDVKMKEKGDIPEGYSVSREKKERFSLILESASTNQTSMYLCASSFQGHTGELFFGEGSRLTVL.

The V and J genes are TRBV6-5 and TRBJ2-1; 12 nucleotides line up with TRBD2. The CDR3 totals 15 residues. V shed 6 bases and J 4 bases; nucleotides not matched to a gene: 4. CDR1 and CDR2 from the germline V gene are MNHEY and SVGAGI. The CDR3 coding sequence is TGTGCCAGCAGATCCGGGACTAGCGGGTACAATGAGCAGTTCTTC. Amino acids: CASRSGTSGYNEQFF.

The chain uses TRBV7-9 and TRBJ2-1; D possibly corresponds to TRBD2 (5 bases). This CDR3 contains 14 residues. In germline, CDR1 is SEHNR, CDR2 FQNEAQ (reference sequence). V shed 5 bases and J shed 8 bases, with 16 bases lying between them. The CDR3 nucleotides are TGTGCCAGCAGCAACGACTACAATTTCTATGAGCAGTTCTTC. It codes for CASSNDYNFYEQFF.

The rearrangement links TRBV28 to TRBJ2-7, with 8 bases fitting TRBD2. V was clipped by 5 bases and J by 5 bases; unmatched bases: 8. CDR1 and CDR2 from the germline V gene are MDHEN and SYDVKM. There are 14 residues in the CDR3. This CDR3 reads CASSLRREDDEQYF. CDR3 coding DNA: TGTGCCAGCAGTCTCCGGCGGGAGGACGACGAGCAGTACTTC.

The chain links TRBV7-9 to TRBJ1-4; TRBD1 matches at 7 bases. CDR3 size: 14 residues. With V trimmed by 4 bases and J by 5 bases, 4 bases remained unmatched. Germline lookup yields CDR1 SEHNR and CDR2 FQNEAQ (reference sequence). The chain's CDR3 is CASSYRGGNEKLFF. DNA for the CDR3: TGTGCCAGCAGCTACAGGGGCGGGAATGAAAAACTGTTTTTT.